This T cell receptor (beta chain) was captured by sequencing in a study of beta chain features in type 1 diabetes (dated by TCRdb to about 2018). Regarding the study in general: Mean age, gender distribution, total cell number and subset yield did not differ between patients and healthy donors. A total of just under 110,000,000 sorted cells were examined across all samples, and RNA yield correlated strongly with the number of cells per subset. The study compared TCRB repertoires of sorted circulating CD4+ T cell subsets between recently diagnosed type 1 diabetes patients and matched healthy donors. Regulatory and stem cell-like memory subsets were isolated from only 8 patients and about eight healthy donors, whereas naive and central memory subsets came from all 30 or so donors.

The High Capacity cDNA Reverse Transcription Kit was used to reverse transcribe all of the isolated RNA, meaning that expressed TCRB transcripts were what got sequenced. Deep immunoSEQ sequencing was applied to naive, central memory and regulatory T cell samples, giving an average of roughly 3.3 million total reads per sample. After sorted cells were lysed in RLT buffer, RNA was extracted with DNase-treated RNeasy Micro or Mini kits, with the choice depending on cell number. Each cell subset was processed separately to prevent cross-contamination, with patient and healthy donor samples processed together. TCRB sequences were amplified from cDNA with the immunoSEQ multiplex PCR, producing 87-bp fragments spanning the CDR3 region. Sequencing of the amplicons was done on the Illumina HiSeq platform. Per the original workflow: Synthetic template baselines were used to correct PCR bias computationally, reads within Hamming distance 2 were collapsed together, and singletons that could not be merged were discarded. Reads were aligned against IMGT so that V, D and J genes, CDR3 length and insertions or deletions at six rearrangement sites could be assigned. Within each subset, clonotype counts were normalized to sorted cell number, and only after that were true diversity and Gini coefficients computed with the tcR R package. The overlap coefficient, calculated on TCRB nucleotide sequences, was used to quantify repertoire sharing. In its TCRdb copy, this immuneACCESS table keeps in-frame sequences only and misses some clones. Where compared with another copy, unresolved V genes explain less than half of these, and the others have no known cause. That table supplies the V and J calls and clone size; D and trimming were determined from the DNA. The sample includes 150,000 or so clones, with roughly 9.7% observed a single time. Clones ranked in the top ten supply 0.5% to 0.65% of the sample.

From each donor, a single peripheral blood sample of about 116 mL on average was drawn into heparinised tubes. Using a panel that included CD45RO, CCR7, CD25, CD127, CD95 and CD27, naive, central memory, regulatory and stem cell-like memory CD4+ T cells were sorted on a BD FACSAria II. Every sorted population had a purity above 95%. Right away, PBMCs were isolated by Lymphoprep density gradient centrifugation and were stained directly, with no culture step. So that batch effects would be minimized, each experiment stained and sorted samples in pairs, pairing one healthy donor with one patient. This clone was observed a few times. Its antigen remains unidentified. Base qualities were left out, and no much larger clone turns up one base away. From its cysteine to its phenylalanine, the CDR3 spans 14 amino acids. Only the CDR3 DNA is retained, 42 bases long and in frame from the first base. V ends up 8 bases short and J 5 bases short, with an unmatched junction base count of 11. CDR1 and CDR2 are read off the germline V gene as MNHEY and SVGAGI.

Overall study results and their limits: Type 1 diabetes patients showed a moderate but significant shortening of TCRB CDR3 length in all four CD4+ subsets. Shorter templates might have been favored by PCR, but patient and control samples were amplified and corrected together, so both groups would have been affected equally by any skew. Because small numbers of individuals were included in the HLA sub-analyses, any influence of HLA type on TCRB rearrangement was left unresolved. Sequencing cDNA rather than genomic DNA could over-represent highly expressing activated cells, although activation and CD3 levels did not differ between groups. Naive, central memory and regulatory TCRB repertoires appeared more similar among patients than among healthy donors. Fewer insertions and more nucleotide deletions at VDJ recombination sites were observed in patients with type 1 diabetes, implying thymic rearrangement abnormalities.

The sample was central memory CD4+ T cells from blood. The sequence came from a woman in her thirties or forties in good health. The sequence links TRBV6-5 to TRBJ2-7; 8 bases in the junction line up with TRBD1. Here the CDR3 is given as CASPGQGILDEQYF. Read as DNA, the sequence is TGTGCCAGCCCAGGACAGGGCATTTTGGACGAGCAGTACTTC.